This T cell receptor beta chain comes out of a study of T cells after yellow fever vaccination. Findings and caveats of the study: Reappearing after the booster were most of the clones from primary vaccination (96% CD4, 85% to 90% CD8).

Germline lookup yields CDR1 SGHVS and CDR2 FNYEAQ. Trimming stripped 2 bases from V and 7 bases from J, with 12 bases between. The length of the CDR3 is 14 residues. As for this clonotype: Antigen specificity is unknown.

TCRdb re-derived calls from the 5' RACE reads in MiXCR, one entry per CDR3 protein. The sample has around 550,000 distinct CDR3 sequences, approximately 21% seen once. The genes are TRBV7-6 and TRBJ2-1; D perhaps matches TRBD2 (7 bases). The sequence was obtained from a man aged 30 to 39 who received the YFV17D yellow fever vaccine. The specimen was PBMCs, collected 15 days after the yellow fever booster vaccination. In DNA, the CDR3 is TGTGCCAGCAGCTTAAGGGGGGGGAGAAATGAGCAGTTCTTC. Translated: CASSLRGGRNEQFF.